This TCR beta chain was recovered during a study of cytomegalovirus exposure and HLA in healthy donors. Data came from immunoSEQ multiplex PCR; TCRdb stores just in-frame clones and leaves some out. The table has 110,000 to 150,000 clones, roughly 90% seen once. The donors were part of the validation cohort, which consisted of some 120 subjects and was separate from the first cohort of several hundred subjects. Concerning this clone itself: Its antigen remains unknown. Relative to the germline gene, one junction end is altered; a read error may explain this.

Regarding the study as a whole: Listed as cytomegalovirus-associated were 164 TCR beta chains. Most TCR sequences were seen very rarely across donors, but some public TCRs occurred in many. The tendency of first-cohort TCR clusters to co-occur in the 120 or so validation repertoires was identified by a subsequent analysis.

The sequenced sample was PBMCs. This receptor was identified in a man aged 18 to 29 in good health and CMV-seronegative.

The CDR3 loop reads CATSVLRSGSTIYF. Written as DNA, the CDR3 is TGTGCCACCAGCGTTCTCCGGAGTGGAAGCACCATATATTTT. V gene TRBV15 combines with J gene TRBJ1-3; D is ambiguous. Germline CDR1 is LNHNV and CDR2 is YYDKDF (reference sequence). This CDR3 has 14 residues.